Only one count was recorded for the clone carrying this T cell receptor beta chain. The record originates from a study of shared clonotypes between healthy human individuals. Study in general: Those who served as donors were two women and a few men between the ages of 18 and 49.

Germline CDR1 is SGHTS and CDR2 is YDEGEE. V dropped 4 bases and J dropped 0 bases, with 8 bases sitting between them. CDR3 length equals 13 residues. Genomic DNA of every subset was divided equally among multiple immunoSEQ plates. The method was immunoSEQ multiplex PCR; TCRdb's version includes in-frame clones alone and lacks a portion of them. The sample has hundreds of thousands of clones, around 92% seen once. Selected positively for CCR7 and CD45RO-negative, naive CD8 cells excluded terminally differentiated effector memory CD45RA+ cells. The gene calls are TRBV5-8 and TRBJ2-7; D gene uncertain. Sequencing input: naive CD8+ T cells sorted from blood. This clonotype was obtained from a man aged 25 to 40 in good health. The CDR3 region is CASSNYPSYEQYF. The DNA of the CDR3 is TGTGCCAGCAGCAACTATCCCTCCTACGAGCAGTACTTC.